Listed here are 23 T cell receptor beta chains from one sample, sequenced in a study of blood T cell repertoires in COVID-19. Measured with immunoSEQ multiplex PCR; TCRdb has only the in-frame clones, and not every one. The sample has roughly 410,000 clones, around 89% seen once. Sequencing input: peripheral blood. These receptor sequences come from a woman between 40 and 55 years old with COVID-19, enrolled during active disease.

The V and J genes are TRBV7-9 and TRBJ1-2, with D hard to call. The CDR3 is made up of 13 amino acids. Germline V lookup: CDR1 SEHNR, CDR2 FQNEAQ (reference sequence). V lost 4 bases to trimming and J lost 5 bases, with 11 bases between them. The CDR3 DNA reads TGTGCCAGCAGCTCCTCGGGTCTATATGGCTACACCTTC. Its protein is CASSSSGLYGYTF.

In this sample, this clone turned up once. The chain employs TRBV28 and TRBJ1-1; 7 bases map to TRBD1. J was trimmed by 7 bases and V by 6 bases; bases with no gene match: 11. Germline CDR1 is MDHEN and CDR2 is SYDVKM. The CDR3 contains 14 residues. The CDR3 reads CASSLDRVRDEAFF. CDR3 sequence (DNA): TGTGCCAGCAGCCTCGACAGGGTACGAGATGAAGCTTTCTTT. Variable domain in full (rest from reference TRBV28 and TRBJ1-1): DVKVTQSSRYLVKRTGEKVFLECVQDMDHENMFWYRQDPGLGLRLIYFSYDVKMKEKGDIPEGYSVSREKKERFSLILESASTNQTSMYLCASSLDRVRDEAFFGQGTRLTVV.

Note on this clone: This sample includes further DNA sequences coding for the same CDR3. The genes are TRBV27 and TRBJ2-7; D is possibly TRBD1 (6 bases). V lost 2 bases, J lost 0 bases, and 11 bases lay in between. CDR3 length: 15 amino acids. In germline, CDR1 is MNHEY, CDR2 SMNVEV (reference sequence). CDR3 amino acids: CASSLQGSLSYEQYF. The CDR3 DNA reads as TGTGCCAGCAGTTTACAGGGGAGCCTCTCCTACGAGCAGTACTTC.

CDR3: CASTFWGGGSYEQYF. In DNA form, the CDR3 reads TGTGCCAGCACTTTCTGGGGCGGGGGGTCCTACGAGCAGTACTTC. This chain connects TRBV6-5 to TRBJ2-7; TRBD2 matches at 8 bases. With 7 bases clipped from V and 1 base from J, the junction kept 9 bases outside the gene matches. The CDR3 loop spans 15 amino acids. Germline assignment: CDR1 MNHEY and CDR2 SVGAGI.

The CDR3 sequence is CASSARTGSAEAFF. CDR3 coding DNA: TGTGCCAGCAGTGCCCGGACTGGAAGTGCTGAAGCTTTCTTT. This chain uses TRBV25-1 with TRBJ1-1, with no clear D. There are 14 residues in the CDR3. In germline, CDR1 is MGHDK, CDR2 SYGVNS. The ends were cut back, 4 bases at V and 6 bases at J, with 15 bases in the middle. Drawing the rest from reference TRBV25-1 and TRBJ1-1, the complete variable domain is EADIYQTPRYLVIGTGKKITLECSQTMGHDKMYWYQQDPGMELHLIHYSYGVNSTEKGDLSSESTVSRIRTEHFPLTLESARPSHTSQYLCASSARTGSAEAFFGQGTRLTVV.

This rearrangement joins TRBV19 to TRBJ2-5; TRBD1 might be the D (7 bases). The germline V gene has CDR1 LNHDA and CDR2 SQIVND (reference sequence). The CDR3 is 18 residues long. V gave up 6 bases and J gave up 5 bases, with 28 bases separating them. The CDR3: CASRNPRGDSGGRETQYF. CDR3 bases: TGTGCCAGTAGGAACCCCAGGGGGGACTCAGGAGGGAGGGAGACCCAGTACTTC.

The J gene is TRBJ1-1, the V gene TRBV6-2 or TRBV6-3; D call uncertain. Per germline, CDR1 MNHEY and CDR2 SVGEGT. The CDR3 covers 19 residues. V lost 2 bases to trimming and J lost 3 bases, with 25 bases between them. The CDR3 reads CASSYVSQPATPGDTEAFF. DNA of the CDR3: TGTGCCAGCAGTTACGTTAGCCAGCCGGCGACCCCCGGGGACACTGAAGCTTTCTTT.

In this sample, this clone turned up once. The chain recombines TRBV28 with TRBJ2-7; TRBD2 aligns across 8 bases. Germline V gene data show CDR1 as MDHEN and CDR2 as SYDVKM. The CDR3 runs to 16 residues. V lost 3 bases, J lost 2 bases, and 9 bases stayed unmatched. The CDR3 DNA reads TGTGCCAGCAGTTTGGGGACCGGGACTAGGGCCTACGAGCAGTACTTC. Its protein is CASSLGTGTRAYEQYF.

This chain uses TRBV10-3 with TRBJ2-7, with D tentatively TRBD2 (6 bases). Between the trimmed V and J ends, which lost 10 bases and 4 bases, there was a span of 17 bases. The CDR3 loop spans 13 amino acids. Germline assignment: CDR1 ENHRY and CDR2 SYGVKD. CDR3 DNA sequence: TGTGCCACTTCCCTGGGGGGATTGTACGAGCAGTACTTC. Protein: CATSLGGLYEQYF.

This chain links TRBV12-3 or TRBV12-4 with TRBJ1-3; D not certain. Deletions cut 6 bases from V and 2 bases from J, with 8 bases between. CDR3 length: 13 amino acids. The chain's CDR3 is CASRYSPGNTIYF. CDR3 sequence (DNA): TGTGCCAGCAGATACAGTCCTGGAAACACCATATATTTT.

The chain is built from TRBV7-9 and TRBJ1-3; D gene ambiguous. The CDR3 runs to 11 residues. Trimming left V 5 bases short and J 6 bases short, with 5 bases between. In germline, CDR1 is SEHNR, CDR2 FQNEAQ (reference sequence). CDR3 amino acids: CASSPQNTIYF. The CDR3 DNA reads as TGTGCCAGCAGCCCACAAAACACCATATATTTT.

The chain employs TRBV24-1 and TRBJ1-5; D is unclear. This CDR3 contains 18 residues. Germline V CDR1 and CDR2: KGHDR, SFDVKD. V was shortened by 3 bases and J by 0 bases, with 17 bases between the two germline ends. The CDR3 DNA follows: TGTGCCACCAGTGATCCGCAGGAGGGTCGGGGTAGCAATCAGCCCCAGCATTTT. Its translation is CATSDPQEGRGSNQPQHF.

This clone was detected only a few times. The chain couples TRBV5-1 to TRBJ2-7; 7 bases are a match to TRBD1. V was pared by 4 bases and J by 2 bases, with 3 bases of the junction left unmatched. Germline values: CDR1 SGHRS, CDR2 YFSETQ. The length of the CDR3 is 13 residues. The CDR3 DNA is TGCGCCAGCAGCATGACAGGGACCTACGAGCAGTACTTC. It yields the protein CASSMTGTYEQYF.

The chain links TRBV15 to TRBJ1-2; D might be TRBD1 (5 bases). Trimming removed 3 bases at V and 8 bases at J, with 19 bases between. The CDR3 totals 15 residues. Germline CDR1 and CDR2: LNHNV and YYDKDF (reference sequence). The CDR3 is CATSSATQGFGGYTF. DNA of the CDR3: TGTGCCACCAGCAGTGCCACCCAGGGATTTGGAGGCTACACCTTC.

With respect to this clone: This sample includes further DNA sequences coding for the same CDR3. The CDR3 reads CASSLGTGLNTEAFF. In DNA, the CDR3 is TGTGCCAGCAGCTTAGGGACAGGGTTGAACACTGAAGCTTTCTTT. This chain links TRBV7-6 with TRBJ1-1; TRBD1 aligns across 8 bases. Germline V CDR1 and CDR2: SGHVS, FNYEAQ. The junction had 1 base not matched to a gene; V was cut back by 1 base and J by 0 bases. The CDR3 spans 15 residues.

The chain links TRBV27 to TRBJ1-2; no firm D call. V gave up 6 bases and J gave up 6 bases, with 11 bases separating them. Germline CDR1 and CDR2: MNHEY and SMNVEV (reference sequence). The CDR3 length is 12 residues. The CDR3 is CASRGRPDGYTF. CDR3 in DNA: TGTGCCAGCAGGGGGAGGCCGGATGGCTACACCTTC.

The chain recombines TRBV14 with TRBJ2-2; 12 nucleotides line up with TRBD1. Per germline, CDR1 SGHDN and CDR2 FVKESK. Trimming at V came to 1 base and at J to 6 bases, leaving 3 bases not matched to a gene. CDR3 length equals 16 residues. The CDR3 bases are TGTGCCAGCAGCCAAGGGGGACAGGGGGCAGCCGGGGAGCTGTTTTTT. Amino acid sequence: CASSQGGQGAAGELFF.

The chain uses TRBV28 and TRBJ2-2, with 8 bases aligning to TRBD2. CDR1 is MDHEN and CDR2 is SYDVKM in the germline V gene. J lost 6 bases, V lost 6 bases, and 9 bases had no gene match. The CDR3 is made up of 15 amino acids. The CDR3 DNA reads TGTGCCAGCAGCGCCGCGGGAGGATATCCCGGGGAGCTGTTTTTT. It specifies CASSAAGGYPGELFF. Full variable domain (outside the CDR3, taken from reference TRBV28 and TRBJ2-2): DVKVTQSSRYLVKRTGEKVFLECVQDMDHENMFWYRQDPGLGLRLIYFSYDVKMKEKGDIPEGYSVSREKKERFSLILESASTNQTSMYLCASSAAGGYPGELFFGEGSRLTVL.

CDR3 amino acids: CAWNVPGFGLGEAFF. The CDR3, as DNA: TGTGCCTGGAATGTTCCAGGGTTCGGTTTGGGTGAAGCTTTCTTT. The rearrangement uses TRBV30 and TRBJ1-1; D may be TRBD1 (5 bases). Trimming removed 4 bases at V and 7 bases at J, with 22 bases between. The CDR3 runs to 15 residues. Germline V gene sequence: CDR1 GTSNPN, CDR2 SVGIG (reference sequence).

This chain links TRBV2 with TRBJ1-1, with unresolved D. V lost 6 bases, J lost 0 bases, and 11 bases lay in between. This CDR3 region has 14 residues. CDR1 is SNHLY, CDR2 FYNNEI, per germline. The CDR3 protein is CASRTRLLNTEAFF. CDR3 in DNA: TGTGCCAGCAGGACCCGACTGTTGAACACTGAAGCTTTCTTT.

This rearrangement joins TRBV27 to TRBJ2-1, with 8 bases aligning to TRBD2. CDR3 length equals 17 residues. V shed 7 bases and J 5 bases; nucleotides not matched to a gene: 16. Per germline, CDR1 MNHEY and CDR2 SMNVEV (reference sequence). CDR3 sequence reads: CASNPTTERERHNEQFF. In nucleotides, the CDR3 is TGTGCCAGCAACCCAACGACTGAGCGGGAGCGTCACAATGAGCAGTTCTTC.

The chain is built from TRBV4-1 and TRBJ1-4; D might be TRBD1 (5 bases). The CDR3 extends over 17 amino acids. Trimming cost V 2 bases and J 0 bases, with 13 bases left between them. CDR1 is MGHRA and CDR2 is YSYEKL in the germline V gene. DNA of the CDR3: TGCGCCAGCAGCCAATTCGGTTCAGGGCCAACTAATGAAAAACTGTTTTTT. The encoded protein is CASSQFGSGPTNEKLFF.

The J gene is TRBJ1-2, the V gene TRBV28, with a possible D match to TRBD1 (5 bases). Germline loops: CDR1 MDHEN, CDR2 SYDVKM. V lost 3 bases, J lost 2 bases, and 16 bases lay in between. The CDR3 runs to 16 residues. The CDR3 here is CASSFGRESENYGYTF. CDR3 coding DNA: TGTGCCAGCAGTTTCGGCAGGGAATCGGAGAACTATGGCTACACCTTC.